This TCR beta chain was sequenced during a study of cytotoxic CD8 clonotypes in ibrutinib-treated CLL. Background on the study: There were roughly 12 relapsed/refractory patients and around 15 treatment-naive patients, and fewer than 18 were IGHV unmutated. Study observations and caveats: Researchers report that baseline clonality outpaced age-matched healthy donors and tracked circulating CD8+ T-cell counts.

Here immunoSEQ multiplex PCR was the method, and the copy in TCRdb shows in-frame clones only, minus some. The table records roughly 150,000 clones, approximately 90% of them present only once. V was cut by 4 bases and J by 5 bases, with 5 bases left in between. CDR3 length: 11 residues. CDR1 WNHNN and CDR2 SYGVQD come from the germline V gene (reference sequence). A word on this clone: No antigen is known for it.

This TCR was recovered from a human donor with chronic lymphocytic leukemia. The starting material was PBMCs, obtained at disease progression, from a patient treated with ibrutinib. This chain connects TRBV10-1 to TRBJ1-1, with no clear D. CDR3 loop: CASSGVTEAFF. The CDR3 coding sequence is TGCGCCAGCAGTGGAGTTACTGAAGCTTTCTTT.